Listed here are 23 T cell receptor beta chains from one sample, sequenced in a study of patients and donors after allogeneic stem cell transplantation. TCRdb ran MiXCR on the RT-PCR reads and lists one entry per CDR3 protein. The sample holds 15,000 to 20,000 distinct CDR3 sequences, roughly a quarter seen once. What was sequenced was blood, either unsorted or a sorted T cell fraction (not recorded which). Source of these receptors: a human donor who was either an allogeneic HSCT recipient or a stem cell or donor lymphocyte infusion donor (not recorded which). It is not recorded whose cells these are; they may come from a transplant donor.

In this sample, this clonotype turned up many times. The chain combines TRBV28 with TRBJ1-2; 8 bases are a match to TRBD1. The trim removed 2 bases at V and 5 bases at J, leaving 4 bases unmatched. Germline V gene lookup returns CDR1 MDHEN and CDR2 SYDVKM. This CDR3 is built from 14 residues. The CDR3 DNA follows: TGTGCCAGCAGTTTACCTAGACAGGGGTATGGCTACACCTTC. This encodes CASSLPRQGYGYTF.

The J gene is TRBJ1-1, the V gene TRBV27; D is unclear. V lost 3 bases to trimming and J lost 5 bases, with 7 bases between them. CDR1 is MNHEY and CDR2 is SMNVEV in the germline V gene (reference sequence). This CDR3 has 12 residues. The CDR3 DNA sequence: TGTGCCAGCAGTTTCGGGAGGACTGAAGCTTTCTTT. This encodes CASSFGRTEAFF.

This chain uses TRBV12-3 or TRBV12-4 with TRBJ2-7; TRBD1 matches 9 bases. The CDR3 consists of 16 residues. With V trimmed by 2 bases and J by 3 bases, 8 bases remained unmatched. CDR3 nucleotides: TGTGCCAGCAGTTTACGCCGGGACAGGGTTGGCTACGAGCAGTACTTC. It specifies CASSLRRDRVGYEQYF.

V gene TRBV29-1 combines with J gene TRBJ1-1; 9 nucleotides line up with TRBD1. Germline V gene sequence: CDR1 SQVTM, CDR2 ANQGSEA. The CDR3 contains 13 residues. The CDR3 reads CRTGGTGSTEAFF. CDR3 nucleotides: TGCAGGACAGGGGGGACAGGGAGCACTGAAGCTTTCTTT.

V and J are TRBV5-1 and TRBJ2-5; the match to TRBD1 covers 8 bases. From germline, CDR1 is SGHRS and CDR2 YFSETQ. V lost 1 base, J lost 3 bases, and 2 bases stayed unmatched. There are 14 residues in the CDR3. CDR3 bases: TGCGCCAGCAGCTTGAGACAGGGGAAAGAGACCCAGTACTTC. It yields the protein CASSLRQGKETQYF. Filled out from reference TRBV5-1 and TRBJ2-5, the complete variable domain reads KAGVTQTPRYLIKTRGQQVTLSCSPISGHRSVSWYQQTPGQGLQFLFEYFSETQRNKGNFPGRFSGRQFSNSRSEMNVSTLELGDSALYLCASSLRQGKETQYFGPGTRLLVL.

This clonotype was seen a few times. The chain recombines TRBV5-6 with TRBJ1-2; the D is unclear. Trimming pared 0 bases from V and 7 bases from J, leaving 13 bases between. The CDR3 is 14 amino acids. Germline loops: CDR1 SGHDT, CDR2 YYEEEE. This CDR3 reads CASSLVGSWLGYTF. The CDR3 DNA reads TGTGCCAGCAGCTTGGTCGGCAGCTGGCTTGGCTACACCTTC.

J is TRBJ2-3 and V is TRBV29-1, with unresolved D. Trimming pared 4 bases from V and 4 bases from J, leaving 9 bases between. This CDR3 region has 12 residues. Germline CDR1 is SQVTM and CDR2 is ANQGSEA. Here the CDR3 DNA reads TGCAGCGTTGGCCGCGATGCAGATACGCAGTATTTT. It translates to CSVGRDADTQYF.

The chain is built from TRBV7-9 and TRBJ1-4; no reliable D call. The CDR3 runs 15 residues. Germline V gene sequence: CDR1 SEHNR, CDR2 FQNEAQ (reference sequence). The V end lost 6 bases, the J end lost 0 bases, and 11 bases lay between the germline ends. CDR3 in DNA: TGTGCCAGCAGTCCCACGTGGTCAACTAATGAAAAACTGTTTTTT. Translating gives CASSPTWSTNEKLFF.

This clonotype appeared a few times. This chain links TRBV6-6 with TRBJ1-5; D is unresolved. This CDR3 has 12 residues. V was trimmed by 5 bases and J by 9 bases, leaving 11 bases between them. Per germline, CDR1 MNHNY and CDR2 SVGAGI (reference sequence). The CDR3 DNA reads TGTGCCAGCAGTACTCCCGGTTTGCCCCAGCATTTT. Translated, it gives CASSTPGLPQHF.

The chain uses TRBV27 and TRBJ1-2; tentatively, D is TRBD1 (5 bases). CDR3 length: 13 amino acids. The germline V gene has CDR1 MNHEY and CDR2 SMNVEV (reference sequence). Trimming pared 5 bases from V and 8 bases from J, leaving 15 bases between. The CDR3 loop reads CASSPRDLRGYTF. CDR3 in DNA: TGTGCCAGCAGTCCCCGGGACTTACGGGGCTACACCTTC.

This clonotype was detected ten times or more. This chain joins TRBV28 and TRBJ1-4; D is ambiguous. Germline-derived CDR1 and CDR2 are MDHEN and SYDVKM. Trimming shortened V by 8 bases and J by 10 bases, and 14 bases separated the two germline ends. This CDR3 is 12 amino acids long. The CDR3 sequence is CASQLSSGKLFF. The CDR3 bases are TGTGCCAGCCAACTCTCTTCAGGAAAACTGTTTTTT.

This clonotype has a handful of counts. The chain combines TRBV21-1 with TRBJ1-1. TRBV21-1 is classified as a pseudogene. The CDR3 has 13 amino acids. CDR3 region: CASRSDDNTEAFF. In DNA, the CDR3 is TGTGCCAGCAGAAGTGACGATAACACTGAAGCTTTCTTT.

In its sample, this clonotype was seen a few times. CDR3 DNA sequence: TGTGCCAGCAGTTACATCGTTGGGAGGGGTGCTGAAGCTTTCTTT. Translated: CASSYIVGRGAEAFF. The chain combines TRBV6-6 with TRBJ1-1; D possibly corresponds to TRBD1 (5 bases). CDR3 length: 15 amino acids. From germline, CDR1 is MNHNY and CDR2 SVGAGI (reference sequence). Trimming removed 2 bases from V and 6 bases from J, with 16 bases in between.

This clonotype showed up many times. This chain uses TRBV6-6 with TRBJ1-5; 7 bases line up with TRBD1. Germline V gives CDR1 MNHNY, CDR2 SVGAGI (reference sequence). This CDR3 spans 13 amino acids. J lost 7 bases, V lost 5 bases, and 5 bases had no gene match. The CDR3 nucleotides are TGTGCCAGCAGTGGGACAGTTCGCCAGCCCCAGCATTTT. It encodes CASSGTVRQPQHF.

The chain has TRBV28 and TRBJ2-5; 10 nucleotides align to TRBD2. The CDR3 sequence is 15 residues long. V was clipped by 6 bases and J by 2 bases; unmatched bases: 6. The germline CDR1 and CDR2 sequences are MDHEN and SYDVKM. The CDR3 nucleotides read TGTGCCAGCAGCCGAAGGACTAGCGGACAAGAGACCCAGTACTTC. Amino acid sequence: CASSRRTSGQETQYF.

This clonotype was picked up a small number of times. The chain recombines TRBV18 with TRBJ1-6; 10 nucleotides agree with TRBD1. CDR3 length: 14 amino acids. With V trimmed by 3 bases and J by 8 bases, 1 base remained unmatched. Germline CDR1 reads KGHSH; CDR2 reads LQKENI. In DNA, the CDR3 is TGTGCCAGCTCACCGACAGGGGGCGATTCACCCCTCCACTTT. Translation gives CASSPTGGDSPLHF. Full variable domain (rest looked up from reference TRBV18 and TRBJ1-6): NAGVMQNPRHLVRRRGQEARLRCSPMKGHSHVYWYRQLPEEGLKFMVYLQKENIIDESGMPKERFSAEFPKEGPSILRIQQVVRGDSAAYFCASSPTGGDSPLHFGNGTRLTVT.

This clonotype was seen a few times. The CDR3 loop is CASSSQGNTIYF. In DNA form, the CDR3 reads TGTGCCAGCAGCTCCCAGGGAAACACCATATATTTT. The chain is built from TRBV12-3 or TRBV12-4 and TRBJ1-3; D remains unclear. V shed 6 bases and J shed 4 bases, with 7 bases lying between them. CDR3 length: 12 amino acids.

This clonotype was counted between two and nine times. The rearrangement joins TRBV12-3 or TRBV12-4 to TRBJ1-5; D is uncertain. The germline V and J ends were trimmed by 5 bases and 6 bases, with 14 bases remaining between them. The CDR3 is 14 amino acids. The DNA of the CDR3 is TGTGCCAGCAGTCCTAGATTACACGGTCAGCCCCAGCATTTT. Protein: CASSPRLHGQPQHF.

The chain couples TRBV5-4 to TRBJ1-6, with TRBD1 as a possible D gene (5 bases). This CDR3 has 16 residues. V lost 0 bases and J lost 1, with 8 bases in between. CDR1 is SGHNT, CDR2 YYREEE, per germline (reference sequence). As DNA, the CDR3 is TGTGCCAGCAGCTTGGGGGGGACTTCCTATAATTCACCCCTCCACTTT. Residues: CASSLGGTSYNSPLHF. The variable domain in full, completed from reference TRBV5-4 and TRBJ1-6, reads ETGVTQSPTHLIKTRGQQVTLRCSSQSGHNTVSWYQQALGQGPQFIFQYYREEENGRGNFPPRFSGLQFPNYSSELNVNALELDDSALYLCASSLGGTSYNSPLHFGNGTRLTVT.

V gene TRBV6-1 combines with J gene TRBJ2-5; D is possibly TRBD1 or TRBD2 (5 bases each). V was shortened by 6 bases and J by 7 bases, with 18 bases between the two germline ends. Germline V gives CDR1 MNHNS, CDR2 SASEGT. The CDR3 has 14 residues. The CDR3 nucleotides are TGTGCCAGCAGGGAGAGGGGAATAGGACGGACCCAGTACTTC. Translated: CASRERGIGRTQYF.

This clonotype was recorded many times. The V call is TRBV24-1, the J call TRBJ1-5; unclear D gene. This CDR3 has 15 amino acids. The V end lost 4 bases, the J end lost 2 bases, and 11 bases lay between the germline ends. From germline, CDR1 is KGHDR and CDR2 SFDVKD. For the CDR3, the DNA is TGTGCCACCAGTGACCCAACCTGGGGCAATCAGCCCCAGCATTTT. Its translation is CATSDPTWGNQPQHF.

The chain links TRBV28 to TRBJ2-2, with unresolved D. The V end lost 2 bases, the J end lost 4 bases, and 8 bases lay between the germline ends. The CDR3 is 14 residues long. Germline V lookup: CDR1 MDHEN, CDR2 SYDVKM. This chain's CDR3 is CASSLLGGTGELFF. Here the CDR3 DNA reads TGTGCCAGCAGTTTACTGGGCGGCACCGGGGAGCTGTTTTTT.

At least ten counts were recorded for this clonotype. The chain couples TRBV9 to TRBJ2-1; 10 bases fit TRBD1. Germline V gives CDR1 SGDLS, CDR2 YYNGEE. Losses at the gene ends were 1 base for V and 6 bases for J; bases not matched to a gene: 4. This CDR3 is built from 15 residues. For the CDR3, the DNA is TGTGCCAGCAGCGTACCGGGACAGGGGAGCAATGAGCAGTTCTTC. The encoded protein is CASSVPGQGSNEQFF. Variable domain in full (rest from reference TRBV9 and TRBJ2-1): DSGVTQTPKHLITATGQRVTLRCSPRSGDLSVYWYQQSLDQGLQFLIQYYNGEERAKGNILERFSAQQFPDLHSELNLSSLELGDSALYFCASSVPGQGSNEQFFGPGTRLTVL.